These 22 T cell receptor beta chains were all obtained from the same sample, sequenced in a study of blood T cells in healthy people across ages. Together with a sample-barcoded 5' primer, a J-beta primer mix was included in a second PCR lasting roughly 7 to 11 cycles. TCRdb called the 5' RACE reads again in MiXCR, with one record for every CDR3 protein. The table includes 750,000 to 850,000 distinct CDR3 sequences, roughly 25% detected once. These same records also appear under a second study, on T cells of mothers and their children.

The sequenced sample was blood. These receptors were collected from a boy aged 5-17 years in good health.

The chain combines TRBV20-1 with TRBJ2-5; TRBD2 aligns across 9 bases. With the DNA end fitting TRBJ2-7 better, the J assignment may be wrong. The CDR3 has 15 residues. Germline CDR1 reads DFQATT; CDR2 reads SNEGSKA (reference sequence). CDR3 region: CSASGGGADSYEQYF. CDR3 DNA: TGCAGTGCTAGTGGCGGGGGGGCCGACTCCTACGAGCAGTACTTC.

This chain joins TRBV10-3 and TRBJ2-7, with a possible D match to TRBD1 (6 bases). Germline lookup yields CDR1 ENHRY and CDR2 SYGVKD. Trimming shortened V by 3 bases and J by 1 base, and 10 bases separated the two germline ends. There are 14 residues in the CDR3. The DNA of the CDR3 is TGTGCCATCAGTGACCGAGACAGGTCCTACGAGCAGTACTTC. Encoded protein: CAISDRDRSYEQYF.

Concerning this clonotype itself: At one end, the junction sequence differs from germline, possibly due to a read error. The chain has TRBV20-1 and TRBJ2-7; TRBD1 aligns across 7 bases. Germline values: CDR1 DFQATT, CDR2 SNEGSKA (reference sequence). The CDR3 is 15 amino acids. CDR3 in DNA: TGCAGTGCCAGAGATTCGACAGGGCAAAACTACGAGCAGTACTTC. Translation gives CSARDSTGQNYEQYF.

This clonotype turned up a few times. This chain connects TRBV5-1 to TRBJ2-1; 10 positions match TRBD2. CDR3 size: 15 residues. CDR1 is SGHRS and CDR2 is YFSETQ in the germline V gene. The V segment lost 4 bases and the J segment 9 bases; nucleotides outside the gene matches: 10. The CDR3: CASSILAGGPGEQFF. The DNA of the CDR3 is TGCGCCAGCAGCATTTTAGCGGGAGGCCCGGGTGAGCAGTTCTTC.

V and J are TRBV20-1 and TRBJ2-7; TRBD1 matches at 7 bases. CDR3 length: 14 amino acids. From germline, CDR1 is DFQATT and CDR2 SNEGSKA (reference sequence). The ends lost 3 bases at V and 2 bases at J; junction bases unmatched: 7. Here the CDR3 DNA reads TGCAGTGCTAGTAGTAATAGGGGGCCCTACGAGCAGTACTTC. Its translation is CSASSNRGPYEQYF.

This clonotype was detected only a few times. This sequence joins TRBV2 and TRBJ2-5, with D maybe TRBD2 (5 bases). Near its end, the DNA agrees better with TRBJ2-1, so the J call may be wrong. From germline, CDR1 is SNHLY and CDR2 FYNNEI. The CDR3 contains 16 residues. This CDR3 is CASSEASSPNYKEQFF. DNA of the CDR3: TGTGCCAGCAGTGAAGCGTCTAGCCCGAATTATAAGGAGCAGTTCTTC.

The chain has TRBV7-9 and TRBJ2-6, with TRBD1 matching 7 bases. The V gene's germline CDR1 is SEHNR and CDR2 FQNEAQ (reference sequence). J was trimmed by 0 bases and V by 8 bases; bases with no gene match: 7. CDR3 length: 16 amino acids. The CDR3 sequence: CASDGTAYSGANVLTF. The CDR3 DNA reads as TGTGCCAGCGACGGGACAGCCTACTCTGGGGCCAACGTCCTGACTTTC.

This clonotype was counted once. The chain combines TRBV29-1 with TRBJ2-5, with D possibly matching TRBD2 (6 bases). Gene TRBJ2-7 matches the end of the DNA better, so the J call may be wrong. The length of the CDR3 is 13 residues. Germline loops: CDR1 SQVTM, CDR2 ANQGSEA. CDR3 coding DNA: TGCAGCGTTGAAGGCGGAGGGAACTACGAGCAGTACTTC. Translating gives CSVEGGGNYEQYF.

This clonotype was seen more than once but under ten times. The chain combines TRBV29-1 with TRBJ2-1, with TRBD2 identical over 7 bases. Judging by the DNA end, TRBJ2-7 fits better; the J call may be wrong. Germline V gene sequence: CDR1 SQVTM, CDR2 ANQGSEA. This CDR3 has 14 residues. For the CDR3, the DNA is TGCAGCGTTGTAGAGGGAGGGACCCTAGAAGAGCAGTACTTC. Its translation: CSVVEGGTLEEQYF.

The genes are TRBV28 and TRBJ2-7, with TRBD2 identical over 7 bases. Germline CDR1 reads MDHEN; CDR2 reads SYDVKM. The CDR3 totals 14 residues. Trimming removed 6 bases from V and 0 bases from J; junction bases left unmatched: 5. CDR3 residues: CASRGAGISYEQYF. CDR3 nucleotide sequence: TGTGCCAGCAGGGGAGCGGGAATCTCCTACGAGCAGTACTTC.

V and J are TRBV12-3 or TRBV12-4 and TRBJ1-2; 7 positions match TRBD1. V lost 5 bases to trimming and J lost 3 bases; unmatched junction nucleotides: 6. CDR3 length: 14 amino acids. The CDR3 region is CASSERDRDYGYTF. Written as DNA, the CDR3 is TGTGCCAGCAGTGAGAGGGACAGAGACTATGGCTACACCTTC.

This sequence joins TRBV4-3 and TRBJ2-6; tentative D call: TRBD2 (5 bases). The CDR3 runs to 17 residues. The germline V gene has CDR1 LGHNA and CDR2 YSLEER. The V end lost 4 bases, the J end lost 0 bases, and 13 bases lay between the germline ends. The CDR3 coding sequence is TGCGCCAGCAGCCGAACGACTATAAACTCTGGGGCCAACGTCCTGACTTTC. Amino acids: CASSRTTINSGANVLTF.

The V and J genes are TRBV15 and TRBJ2-5; 7 bases map to TRBD1. The CDR3 has 14 amino acids. V lost 1 base to trimming and J lost 3 bases; unmatched junction nucleotides: 2. Germline assignment: CDR1 LNHNV and CDR2 YYDKDF (reference sequence). CDR3 in amino acids: CATSRGGGKETQYF. CDR3 bases: TGTGCCACCAGCAGAGGAGGGGGCAAAGAGACCCAGTACTTC.

V gene TRBV12-3 or TRBV12-4 combines with J gene TRBJ1-5; 10 bases are shared with TRBD1. This CDR3 contains 15 residues. The junction had 8 bases not matched to a gene; V was cut back by 6 bases and J by 6 bases. CDR3 DNA sequence: TGTGCCAGCAGGTCCGGGACAGGGGATACTCAGCCCCAGCATTTT. Its translation: CASRSGTGDTQPQHF.

The chain recombines TRBV29-1 with TRBJ2-7; perhaps TRBD2 as D (5 bases). The CDR3 totals 12 residues. Germline CDR1 SQVTM, CDR2 ANQGSEA. Between the trimmed V and J ends, which lost 6 bases and 2 bases, there was a span of 11 bases. CDR3: CSVLSVTYEQYF. The CDR3 nucleotides are TGCAGCGTGCTTAGCGTTACCTACGAGCAGTACTTC.

The V and J genes are TRBV27 and TRBJ2-7, with D possibly TRBD1 on 5 matching bases. Trimming left V 6 bases short and J 4 bases short, with 13 bases between. This CDR3 comprises 13 residues. CDR1 and CDR2 from the germline V gene are MNHEY and SMNVEV (reference sequence). The DNA for the CDR3 is TGTGCCAGCAGCGTTTCAGGGATGTACGAGCAGTACTTC. This encodes CASSVSGMYEQYF.

This clonotype was observed a handful of times. This rearrangement joins TRBV11-2 to TRBJ2-5; the D call may be TRBD1 or TRBD2 (6 bases each). The CDR3 is made up of 17 amino acids. The V gene lost 5 bases and the J gene lost 3 bases, with 22 bases spanning the gap. The germline V gene encodes CDR1 SGHAT and CDR2 FQNNGV. The CDR3 sequence: CASSLGRGHPNKETQYF. The CDR3, as DNA: TGTGCCAGCAGCCTCGGGCGGGGACATCCAAACAAAGAGACCCAGTACTTC.

In this sample, this clonotype turned up a few times. This chain uses TRBV12-3 or TRBV12-4 with TRBJ2-3; D might be TRBD2 (6 bases). V lost 0 bases, J lost 2 bases, and 12 bases lay in between. The CDR3 sequence is 16 residues long. The CDR3 nucleotides read TGTGCCAGCAGTTTAGCGCAGGAGGGACCCACAGATACGCAGTATTTT. It is translated as CASSLAQEGPTDTQYF.

This clonotype was seen more than once but under ten times. This chain uses TRBV28 with TRBJ2-1, with 12 bases lining up with TRBD2. The J segment lost 3 bases and the V segment lost 5 bases, leaving 5 bases of the junction unmatched. CDR1 MDHEN and CDR2 SYDVKM come from the germline V gene. The CDR3 covers 16 residues. The CDR3 DNA reads as TGTGCCAGCAGTCGGACTAGCGGGACCCTCTACAATGAGCAGTTCTTC. It translates to CASSRTSGTLYNEQFF.

CDR3 nucleotides: TGTGCCAGCAGCTTAGTTTCGGCAGGGGGTAAGGTTAACTATGGCTACACCTTC. It encodes CASSLVSAGGKVNYGYTF. The J gene is TRBJ1-2, the V gene TRBV7-8, with TRBD1 identical over 7 bases. CDR1 and CDR2 (germline): SGHVS, FQNEAQ. This CDR3 is built from 18 residues. V lost 1 base to trimming and J lost 1 base; unmatched junction nucleotides: 12.

Note on this clonotype: A junction end diverges from the germline sequence, so it may reflect a read error. The genes are TRBV5-6 and TRBJ1-4; D call uncertain. The CDR3 totals 13 residues. From germline, CDR1 is SGHDT and CDR2 YYEEEE. The CDR3 protein is CASSLGIGTSLLF. In DNA, the CDR3 is TGTGCCAGCAGCTTGGGGATCGGAACCAGCTTACTTTTT.

This chain links TRBV18 with TRBJ2-7; a weak D match, TRBD2 (6 bases). Deletions cut 6 bases from V and 5 bases from J, with 17 bases between. Germline V gene lookup returns CDR1 KGHSH and CDR2 LQKENI. The CDR3 extends over 14 amino acids. The CDR3 reads CASSIQEGYHEQYF. The CDR3, as DNA: TGTGCCAGCTCCATACAGGAGGGGTACCACGAGCAGTACTTC.